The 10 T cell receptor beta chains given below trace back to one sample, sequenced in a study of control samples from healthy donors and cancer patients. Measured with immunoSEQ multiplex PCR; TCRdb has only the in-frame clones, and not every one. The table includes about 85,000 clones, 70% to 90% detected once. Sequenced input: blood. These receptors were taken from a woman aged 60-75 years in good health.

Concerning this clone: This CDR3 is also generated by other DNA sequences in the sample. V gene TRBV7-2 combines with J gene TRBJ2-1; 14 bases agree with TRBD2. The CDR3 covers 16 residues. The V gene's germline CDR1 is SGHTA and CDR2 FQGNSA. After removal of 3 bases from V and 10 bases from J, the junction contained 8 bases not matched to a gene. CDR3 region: CASSLETSGGAGEQFF. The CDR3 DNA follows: TGTGCCAGCAGCTTGGAGACTAGCGGGGGGGCGGGCGAGCAGTTCTTC.

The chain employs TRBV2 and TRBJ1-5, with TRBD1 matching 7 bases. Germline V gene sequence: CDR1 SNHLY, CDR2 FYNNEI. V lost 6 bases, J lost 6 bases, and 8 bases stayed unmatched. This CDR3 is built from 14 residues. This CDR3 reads CASSDRARIQPQHF. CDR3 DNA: TGTGCCAGCAGCGACAGGGCGCGCATTCAGCCCCAGCATTTT.

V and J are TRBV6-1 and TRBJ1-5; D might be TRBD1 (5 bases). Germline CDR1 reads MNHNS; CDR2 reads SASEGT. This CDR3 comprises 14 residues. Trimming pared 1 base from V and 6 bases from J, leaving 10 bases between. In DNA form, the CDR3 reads TGTGCCAGCAGTGAAGGGGGGTATAGTCAGCCCCAGCATTTT. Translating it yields CASSEGGYSQPQHF.

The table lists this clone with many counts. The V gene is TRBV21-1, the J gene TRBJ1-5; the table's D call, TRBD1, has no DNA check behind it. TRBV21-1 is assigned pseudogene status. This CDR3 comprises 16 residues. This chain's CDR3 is CASSKGGQGDDQPQHF. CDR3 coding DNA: TGTGCCAGCAGCAAAGGGGGACAGGGTGACGATCAGCCCCAGCATTTT.

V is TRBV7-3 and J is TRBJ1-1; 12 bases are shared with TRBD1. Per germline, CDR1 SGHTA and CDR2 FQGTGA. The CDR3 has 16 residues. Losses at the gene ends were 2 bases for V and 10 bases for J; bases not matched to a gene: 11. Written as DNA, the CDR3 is TGTGCCAGCAGCTTATACGGGACAGGGGGCTCCGGGAGAGCTTTCTTT. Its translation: CASSLYGTGGSGRAFF.

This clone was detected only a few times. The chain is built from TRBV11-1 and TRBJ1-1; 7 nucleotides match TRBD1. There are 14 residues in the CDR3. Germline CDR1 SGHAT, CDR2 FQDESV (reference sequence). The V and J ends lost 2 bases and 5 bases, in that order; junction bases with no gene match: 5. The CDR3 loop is CASSLRQGGTEAFF. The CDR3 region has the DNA TGTGCCAGCAGCTTACGACAGGGTGGGACTGAAGCTTTCTTT. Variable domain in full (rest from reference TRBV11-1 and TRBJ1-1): EAEVAQSPRYKITEKSQAVAFWCDPISGHATLYWYRQILGQGPELLVQFQDESVVDDSQLPKDRFSAERLKGVDSTLKIQPAELGDSAMYLCASSLRQGGTEAFFGQGTRLTVV.

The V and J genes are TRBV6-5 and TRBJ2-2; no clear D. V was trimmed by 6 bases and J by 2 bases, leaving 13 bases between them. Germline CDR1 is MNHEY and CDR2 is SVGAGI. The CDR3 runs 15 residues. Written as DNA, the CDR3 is TGTGCCAGCAGCCTCCGAATTGTTAACACCGGGGAGCTGTTTTTT. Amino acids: CASSLRIVNTGELFF.

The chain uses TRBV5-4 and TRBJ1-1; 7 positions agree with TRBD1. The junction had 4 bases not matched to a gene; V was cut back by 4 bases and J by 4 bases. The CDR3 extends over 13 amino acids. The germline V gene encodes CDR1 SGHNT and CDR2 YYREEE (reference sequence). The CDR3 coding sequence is TGTGCCAGCAGCCTAACAGGGGTCACTGAAGCTTTCTTT. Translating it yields CASSLTGVTEAFF.

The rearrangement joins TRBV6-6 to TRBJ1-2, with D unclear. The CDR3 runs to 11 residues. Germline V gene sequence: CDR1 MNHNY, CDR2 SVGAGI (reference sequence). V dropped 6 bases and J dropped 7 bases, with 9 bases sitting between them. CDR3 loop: CASSKDVGYTF. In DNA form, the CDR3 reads TGTGCCAGCAGCAAGGACGTTGGCTACACCTTC.

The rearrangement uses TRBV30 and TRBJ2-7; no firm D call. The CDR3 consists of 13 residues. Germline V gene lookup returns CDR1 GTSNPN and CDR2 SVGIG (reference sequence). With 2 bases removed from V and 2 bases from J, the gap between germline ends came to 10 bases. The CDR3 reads CAWSQSLAYEQYF. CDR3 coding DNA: TGTGCCTGGAGTCAGTCCTTAGCCTACGAGCAGTACTTC.